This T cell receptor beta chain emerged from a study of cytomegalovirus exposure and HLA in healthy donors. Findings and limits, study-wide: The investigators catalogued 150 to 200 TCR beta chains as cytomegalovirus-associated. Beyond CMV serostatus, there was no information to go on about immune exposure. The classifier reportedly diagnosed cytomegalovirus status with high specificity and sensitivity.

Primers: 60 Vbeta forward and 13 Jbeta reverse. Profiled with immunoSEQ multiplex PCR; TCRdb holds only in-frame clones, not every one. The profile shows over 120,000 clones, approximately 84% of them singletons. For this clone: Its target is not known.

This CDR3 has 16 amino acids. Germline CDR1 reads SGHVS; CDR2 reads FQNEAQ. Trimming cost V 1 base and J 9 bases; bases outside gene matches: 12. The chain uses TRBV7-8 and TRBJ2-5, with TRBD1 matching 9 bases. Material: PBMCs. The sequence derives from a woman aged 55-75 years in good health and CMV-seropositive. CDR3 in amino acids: CASSLVIVGTGRAQYF. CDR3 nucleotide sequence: TGTGCCAGCAGCTTAGTAATCGTAGGGACAGGGCGGGCCCAGTACTTC.